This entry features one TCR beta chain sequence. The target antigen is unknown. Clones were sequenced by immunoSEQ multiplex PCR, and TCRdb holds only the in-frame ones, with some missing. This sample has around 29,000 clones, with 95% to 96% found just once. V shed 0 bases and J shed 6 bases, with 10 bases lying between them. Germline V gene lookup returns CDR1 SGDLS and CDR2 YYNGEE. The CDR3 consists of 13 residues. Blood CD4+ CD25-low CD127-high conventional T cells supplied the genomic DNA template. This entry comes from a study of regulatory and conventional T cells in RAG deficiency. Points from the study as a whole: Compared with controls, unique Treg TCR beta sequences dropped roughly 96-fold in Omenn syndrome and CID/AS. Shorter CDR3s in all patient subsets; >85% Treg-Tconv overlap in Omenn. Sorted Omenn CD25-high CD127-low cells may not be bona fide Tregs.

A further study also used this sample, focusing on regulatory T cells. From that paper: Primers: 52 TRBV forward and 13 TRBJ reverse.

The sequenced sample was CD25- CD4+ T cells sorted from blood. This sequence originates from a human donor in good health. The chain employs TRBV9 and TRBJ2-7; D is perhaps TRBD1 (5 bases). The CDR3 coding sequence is TGTGCCAGCAGCGTAGGGATGCAGGGCGAGCAGTACTTC. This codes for CASSVGMQGEQYF.